This T cell receptor beta chain was sequenced during a study of cytomegalovirus exposure and HLA in healthy donors (dated by TCRdb to 2016 to 2017). A note on the overall study: According to an earlier analysis of a few hundred of the donors, 200 million or so T cells yielded 120 million or so unique TCR beta sequences and more than 250 Gb of sequence data. About five DR-DQ haplotypes were handled as single units for association and clustering because linkage in the cohort was strong. In an earlier analysis of a few hundred of the donors, high-throughput TCR beta sequencing was used to judge whether each TCR beta V gene segment behaved as functional or pseudogenic. Besides the first cohort of around 700 subjects, a separate validation cohort made up of roughly 120 different subjects was used. Typing coverage differed by locus: A, B, C, DRB1 and DQB1 were typed in roughly 620-630 donors, DQA1 in 522, DPA1 in approximately 610, and DPB1 in roughly 450. The study combined high-throughput TCR immunosequencing, statistical association of individual TCRs with disease status, and machine learning to predict cytomegalovirus infection status. Class I and class II HLA loci were covered by the typing at four-digit resolution. The study aimed to test whether cataloging public T cell receptors could reveal signatures of past pathogen exposure. The later analysis used no new phenotypic data to find candidate immune exposures, relying instead on TCR beta sequences and their occurrence across donors. A later analysis re-analyzed previously published TCR beta repertoires from roughly 600 donors and added high-resolution HLA genotyping to study TCR occurrence patterns. Every discovery cohort repertoire had been produced on one sequencing platform. Donor age, sex, ethnicity and CMV serostatus were compiled alongside the repertoire data. Around 300 gigabases of sequencing data and approximately 84 million unique TCR sequences were included in an early release covering about 700 HLA-typed donors. Among around 400 genotyped donors of the cohort, an average of roughly 230,000 unique TCR beta nucleotide sequences was sequenced per donor, of which 15% to 20% were non-productive. The genetic ancestry cluster associated with self-reported Caucasian donors included roughly four fifths of the 300 to 450 genotyped donors. Using immunosequencing, the study profiled T cell repertoires from about 650 subjects and related those repertoires to cytomegalovirus serostatus. A later genetic analysis took genome-wide SNP genotypes for 398 of the 666 donors and used that subset as a discovery cohort. Paper-wide results and their limitations: Most TCR sequences were seen in very few donors, while some public TCRs were found in many individuals. In a later analysis, most CMV-associated TCR beta chains were found to appear HLA-restricted, with HLA associations seemingly driven largely by CMV exposure. According to a later genetic analysis, donors in an Asian-associated ancestry cluster had fewer N-insertions in productive TCRs than the roughly 700-donor mean. In the study, about 150 TCR beta chains were listed as associated with cytomegalovirus. Linkage disequilibrium might explain the correlated functional status among segregating V segments, but an unknown experimental factor could not be ruled out. At a false discovery rate of 0.05, a later analysis linked about 16,000 TCR beta sequences to specific HLA alleles. An earlier analysis of approximately 530 of the donors showed that most TCR beta V segments appeared in productive rearrangements either about 90% or about 30% of the time, which broadly matched IMGT annotations. Seventeen rarely observed V segments, including chromosome 9 orphons, were excluded from the earlier analysis of some 590 of the donors because counts were too low. Because the 87-base-pair reads could not distinguish some IMGT-functional V segments, including TRBV6-2 and TRBV6-3, those segments were excluded. A further reported finding was that TCR beta sequences accurately predicted the HLA-A and HLA-B alleles for most subjects in the first cohort. Three of the identified cytomegalovirus-associated TCR beta chains were confirmed in vitro to be specific for cytomegalovirus antigens. The only immune exposure information available for the cohort was CMV serostatus. Assigning TCR associations to individual alleles was difficult when HLA alleles, especially DR and DQ, strongly co-occurred. Because HLA typing was unavailable for some donors at each locus, only the typed subset was used in association tests. The classifier was reported to diagnose cytomegalovirus status with high specificity and sensitivity in both the original cohort and the validation cohort. Presence/absence analyses assumed roughly uniform sequencing depth across donors, an assumption that may not hold. An association between a missense DCLRE1C variant and V-gene and J-gene trimming of TCR beta chains was found in a later genetic analysis and replicated in an independent cohort. Only TCR beta chains were sequenced in this cohort, and the absence of alpha or paired-chain data limited detectable features. A cluster of highly shared sequence variants was judged likely to represent a technical artifact of the sequencing pipeline. It was suggested by the authors that the approach could potentially be generalized to other disease states and immunological phenotypes. In a later analysis, HLA-associated TCR beta chains were found to be more clonally expanded and to have lower generation probabilities than equally common non-associated chains. According to a later analysis, parvovirus B19, influenza, CMV and Epstein-Barr virus appeared linked to several top co-occurrence clusters. A later analysis found that TCR association rates varied across HLA loci, with DRB1 alleles showing the most associated TCRs and HLA-C alleles the fewest.

The cohort was made up of 650 to 700 healthy bone marrow donors. Cohort members were all nominally healthy when sampled, although unrecorded immune exposures were likely present. The donor was CMV seronegative and belonged to the group of around 350 seronegative cohort members. A peripheral blood sample was collected from each donor, and TCR beta sequencing was performed on peripheral blood mononuclear cells. The Qiagen DNeasy Blood Extraction Kit was used to extract genomic DNA from the blood cell samples. Note on this clone: Which antigen it targets is not known. Nothing much larger sits one base from this clone, and base qualities are not available.

Receptor libraries were prepared by the immunoSEQ multiplex PCR assay. For the multiplex PCR, a mixture combining 60 forward primers for TCR Vbeta segments and 13 reverse primers for TCR Jbeta segments was used. The CDR3 region of rearranged TCR beta genes was amplified from genomic DNA by a multiplex PCR assay. On the Illumina HiSeq System, the amplified TCR beta libraries were sequenced as 87-base-pair reads. For the original study's pipeline: A later analysis tallied 75 million to 85 million unique TCR beta chains across the approximately 670 repertoires, and approximately 12 million of those chains were shared by two or more donors. A nearest-neighbor algorithm error-corrected the raw reads and collapsed the reads into unique sequences, merging closely related sequences to remove PCR and sequencing errors. V, D and J gene segments were assigned by aligning CDR3 sequences to IMGT reference sequences. For a sequence to be retained, a match of at least six nucleotides was required to both a V gene segment and a J gene segment. A rearrangement was called productive if the CDR3 had no stop codons and remained in frame with V and J, and every other rearrangement was called non-productive. CDR3 was defined according to IMGT convention as the region running from the second conserved V-encoded cysteine to the conserved J-encoded phenylalanine. The earlier analysis of about 500 of the donors excluded sequences that lacked an unambiguous match to a single V gene segment. In an earlier analysis of some 590 of the donors, V segments were called functional above 56.7% productive rearrangements and were called segregating when the between-donor standard deviation exceeded 5%. A statistical classification framework was developed to diagnose cytomegalovirus status using the catalog of TCR beta chain sequences. V and J gene assignment, in a later analysis, came from comparing TCR nucleotide sequences with IMGT/GENE-DB human TR gene sequences. Using the TCRdist pipeline, a later analysis assigned CDR3 sequences along with most-parsimonious VDJ recombination scenarios. In a later analysis, every TCR beta chain was defined by the combination of its CDR3 amino acid sequence and its V-gene family, and reads without a unique V-gene family were dropped. To address suspected cross-contamination and a sequencing artifact, a later analysis removed a few hundred highly shared, low-generation-probability nucleotide sequences. In a later analysis, a clonal expansion index was calculated for each public chain from normalized within-repertoire ranks of inferred template counts. A later analysis computed generation probabilities with a VDJ recombination model fitted to out-of-frame rearrangements, and checked the results against IGoR. In a later analysis, hypergeometric tests were used to score TCR-TCR, TCR-HLA and TCR-CMV co-occurrence, with a repertoire-size bias correction applied to TCR pairs. False discovery rates were estimated in a later analysis by permuting HLA or CMV assignments 20 times. A later analysis grouped co-occurring TCRs with DBSCAN, adding TCRdist sequence similarity when clustering within HLA-allele-positive subsets. For co-occurrence clustering, repertoires with fewer than 30,000 or more than 120,000 public chains were excluded, along with about five repertoires with anomalous nucleotide sharing. As stored in TCRdb, this immuneACCESS dataset retains in-frame rearrangements with V and J assigned. A fraction of the clones does not appear; measured against another copy, unresolved V genes explain less than half of the discrepancy, and the remainder lacks a known reason. That table gives V, J and clone size, and the DNA gave D and trimming. The sample table records under 130,000 clones; around 80% of these occur just once. Around 2.1% of the sample is in the top ten clones.

Relative to germline, V is 1 base shorter and J is 7 bases shorter, with 13 bases between their ends. Measured from the cysteine to the phenylalanine, the CDR3 is 13 residues long. This entry keeps only the CDR3 DNA: 39 bases, framed from base 1. CDR1 and CDR2 (GTSNPN, SVGIG) derive from the germline V gene (reference sequence). The TCR sequence derives from a man aged 25-40 years in good health and CMV-seronegative. The chain employs TRBV30 and TRBJ1-2, with no confident D gene call. Sequencing input: PBMCs. DNA sequence: TGTGCCTGGAGTGAGGTCCGGGGAGGTGGCTACACCTTC. Its amino acids are CAWSEVRGGGYTF. Extended through the reference TRBV30 and TRBJ1-2 proteins, this CDR3 yields the full variable domain: SQTIHQWPATLVQPVGSPLSLECTVEGTSNPNLYWYRQAAGRGLQLLFYSVGIGQISSEVPQNLSASRPQDRQFILSSKKLLLSDSGFYLCAWSEVRGGGYTFGSGTRLTVV.